This T cell receptor beta chain was identified during a study of identical twins (dated by TCRdb to about 2016). Describing the broader study: The study deep-sequenced TCR alpha and beta repertoires from monozygotic twins, unrelated adults of various ages and cord blood to test whether fetal clonotypes persist. To rule out contamination, the twin experiments were replicated at different times with different library preparation protocols.

CDR1 SGHRS and CDR2 YFSETQ were looked up in the germline V gene. The CDR3 covers 14 residues, taking in both the cysteine and the phenylalanine. The kept DNA is CDR3 alone, 42 bases in frame from the first base. Deletion took 2 bases off V and 3 bases off J, with a span of 9 bases between the germline ends. Beyond this particular receptor, the publication reports: Because the same donors could not be followed over many years, the conclusions relied on cross-sectional statistical analysis. Fewer insertions were carried by abundant cord blood beta clonotypes; a weaker similar trend was observed in young adult naive repertoires, while no such trend was observed in memory repertoires. Zero-insertion analyses could be partly confounded by invariant T cells such as MAIT and iNKT, although diverse VJ usage argued against such confounding for most clonotypes. Out-of-frame TCR alpha sharing in monozygotic twins was systematically underestimated by recombination models, whereas sharing between unrelated individuals was in agreement with the recombination models. Compared with coincidental sharing between unrelated individuals, out-of-frame TCR alpha sequences shared between twins had an excess of sequences with low generation probability. Excess twin sharing in beta out-of-frame sequences was weaker because fewer shared sequences lowered the signal-to-noise ratio.

The library was built by means of 5' RACE. TCRdb shows the sequencer as Illumina HiSeq 2000. A universal primer binding site was introduced by template switching, and a unique molecular identifier was present in the final cDNA, enabling accurate counting of TCR cDNA molecules. First-strand cDNA for TCR alpha and beta chains was synthesized from specific primers in the conserved constant-segment region. To control for contamination, every cDNA library was double barcoded, receiving both a SMART-Mk sample barcode and Illumina barcodes. TruSeq adapter sequences and Illumina sample barcodes were added in two successive PCR steps. The TCR alpha and beta cDNA libraries were sequenced on the Illumina HiSeq platform using custom primers. As for the authors' bioinformatics: MiGEC was used to process raw reads and extract unique molecular identifiers, and MiXCR was used to find CDR3 positions. Recombination models were inferred per individual with the repgenHMM and IGoR tools using an EM algorithm. The analysis of shared clonotypes was done with the tcR package in R, with sharing normalized by the product of cloneset sizes. To study raw recombination free of thymic and clonal selection effects, out-of-frame nonproductive sequences were analyzed. The raw public data were reprocessed by TCRdb itself: fastp quality trimming at Q25, MiXCR clonotype calling, in-frame beta chains only. Identical CDR3 proteins give one entry, which carries the most common genes and DNA. TCRdb's processing, not the authors' own work, is the source of the V and J calls. A total of roughly 350,000 distinct CDR3 sequences appear in this sample, roughly an eighth of them only once. Approximately 7.6% of the sample comes from the top ten.

Every donor was a healthy Caucasian. Three pairs of female monozygotic twins, all aged roughly 18 to 29 years, made up the twin cohort. CD4+ and CD8+ T cell populations were isolated with positive isolation kits from Invitrogen. This clonotype occurred a few times. Its specific antigen is unknown. Within one base of it there is no much larger clone, and no base qualities were kept. The same sample was also used in a study of yellow fever vaccine responses in identical twins. As that second paper reports: The T cell response to vaccination in identical twins was reported by the authors to appear partly convergent and partly personalized. The study precisely tracked vaccine-responding T cell clones in identical twins.

The chain couples TRBV5-1 to TRBJ1-5; a confident D gene designation cannot be given. The sample taken for sequencing was CD8+ T cells sorted from blood. The sequence came from a woman aged 18-30 years in good health. The CDR3: CASSFEGINQPQHF. In nucleotides, the sequence is TGCGCCAGCAGCTTTGAAGGGATCAATCAGCCCCAGCATTTT.